This TCR beta chain was obtained from a study of sequential checkpoint blockade in melanoma (dated by TCRdb to about 2019). Study-level background: Patients were randomized 1:1 to first-line nivolumab followed by ipilimumab (arm A) or ipilimumab followed by nivolumab (arm B). Both trial sequences were followed by maintenance nivolumab. TCRbeta immunosequencing was performed on DNA from fewer than 95 pretreatment melanoma tumor samples. In about 80% of the matched pre- and post-treatment tumor biopsy pairs, both biopsies came from the same lesion. Matched tumor biopsies were taken from twenty-two patients before treatment and at week 13, after single-agent nivolumab (arm A) or ipilimumab (arm B).

The immunoSEQ Assay was used to immunosequence TCRbeta CDR3 regions from genomic DNA. Before high-throughput sequencing, genomic DNA was amplified using bias-controlled multiplex PCR. The published analysis was carried out like this. To quantify the absolute abundance of each unique TCRbeta CDR3 region, the sequences were collapsed and filtered. Clonality, defined as 1 minus Pielou's evenness, was calculated using only productive rearrangements. Tumor T-cell fraction was calculated by normalizing TCRbeta template counts to usable DNA, which was estimated from several housekeeping genes. Clones with significantly greater frequencies in on-treatment versus baseline samples were identified using a previously published method. Held by TCRdb, this immuneACCESS table contains in-frame sequences only and omits some clones. Under half of the omission traces to an unresolved V gene where checked; the cause of the rest is unknown. The DNA was the basis for D and trimming; V, J and clone size are from that table. The sample yields about 13,000 clones; around 20% were counted once. The leading ten clones occupy approximately 5.8% of the sample.

Reading the label with the study, this specimen's treatment or condition is: randomized to nivolumab then ipilimumab (arm A) or the reverse (arm B). No trial patient had received prior DNA-damaging chemotherapy. The samples were obtained from melanoma patients enrolled in CheckMate 064, an open-label, randomized phase II trial testing sequential checkpoint blockade. Genomic DNA from formalin-fixed paraffin-embedded (FFPE) tissue samples was used for tumor TCR sequencing. Broad study findings and their caveats: Tumor T-cell fraction and clonality correlated with PD-L1 staining and CD8+ T-cell counts but not with mutational load. Within-arm analyses of tumor T-cell fraction were constrained by small sample sizes and reduced statistical power. In the nivolumab-first arm (arm A), an association was found between pretreatment tumor TIL clonality and response (P = .04). Larger, independent patient cohorts are needed to validate the response-prediction model that combines TCR metrics and mutation burden. Patients with increases in tumor T-cell fraction and clonality by week 13 were approximately 30 times more likely to achieve clinical benefit.

This clone has more than one count but fewer than ten. The clone's antigen remains unknown. The sample holds no much larger clone one base away, and base qualities are not on file. V is trimmed back by 5 bases and J by 4 bases, and the junction contains 4 bases that no gene match accounts for. The CDR3 measures 13 amino acids from cysteine to phenylalanine. This entry keeps only the CDR3 DNA: 39 bases, framed from base 1. CDR1 and CDR2 were assigned from the germline V gene (reference sequence) as GTSNPN and SVGIG. Material: tumor tissue (inferred from file names), obtained from a patient given nivolumab and ipilimumab in sequence. This TCR was sampled from a human donor with melanoma. The chain links TRBV30 with TRBJ1-4; 7 central nucleotides agree with TRBD1. Here is the DNA: TGTGCCTGGTCCAGGGGGATTAATGAAAAACTGTTTTTT. Translated, it gives CAWSRGINEKLFF. With the rest looked up from the reference TRBV30 and TRBJ1-4 genes rather than sequenced, the full variable domain is SQTIHQWPATLVQPVGSPLSLECTVEGTSNPNLYWYRQAAGRGLQLLFYSVGIGQISSEVPQNLSASRPQDRQFILSSKKLLLSDSGFYLCAWSRGINEKLFFGSGTQLSVL.